The rows below give T cell receptor beta chains drawn from one sample of a study of sequential checkpoint blockade in melanoma. Method: immunoSEQ multiplex PCR; TCRdb's copy keeps in-frame clones and lacks some. The sample records more than 950 clones, around 20% being singletons. The sequences come from tumor tissue (inferred from file names), collected from a patient given nivolumab and ipilimumab in sequence. The receptors were sampled from a human donor with melanoma. The CDR3 runs from the conserved cysteine through the conserved F or W. D genes are given only for firm matches. Size values are once, few and many counts, or a class for expanded clones, and some rows have none.

TRBV9,.,TRBJ1-1,.,CASSLTGAEAFF,TGTGCCAGCAGCTTAACTGGGGCTGAAGCTTTCTTT
TRBV11-3,.,TRBJ1-5,large,CASSLADSLNQPQHF,TGTGCCAGCAGCTTGGCCGACAGTCTTAATCAGCCCCAGCATTTT
TRBV7-5,.,TRBJ1-1,medium-sized,CASSLKKENTEAFF,TGTGCCAGCAGCTTAAAGAAGGAAAACACTGAAGCTTTCTTT
TRBV11-3,.,TRBJ1-3,.,CASSSSGAGNTIYF,TGTGCCAGCAGCTCGTCGGGGGCTGGAAACACCATATATTTT
TRBV9,TRBD1,TRBJ2-2,few,CASSPRTGGGELFF,TGTGCCAGCAGCCCTCGGACAGGCGGCGGGGAGCTGTTTTTT
TRBV6-8,.,TRBJ2-5,large,CASSYSGGPEYF,TGTGCCAGCAGTTACTCTGGGGGACCGGAGTACTTC
TRBV6-7,.,TRBJ2-4,.,CASPFPSVGLGHIAKNIQYF,TGTGCCAGCCCCTTCCCGTCGGTGGGGTTGGGTCACATCGCCAAAAACATTCAGTACTTC
TRBV11-3,.,TRBJ2-7,medium-sized,CASSLAATSSYEQYF,TGTGCCAGCAGCTTGGCAGCAACGAGCTCCTACGAGCAGTACTTC
TRBV6-1,.,TRBJ2-1,.,CASSEAAGTLDEQFF,TGTGCCAGCAGTGAAGCGGCGGGGACGCTCGATGAGCAGTTCTTC
TRBV19,.,TRBJ2-5,.,CASSMANQETQYF,TGTGCCAGTAGTATGGCAAACCAAGAGACCCAGTACTTC
TRBV5-1,.,TRBJ2-5,.,CASSLGLGRETQYF,TGCGCCAGCAGCTTGGGACTTGGACGTGAGACCCAGTACTTC
TRBV25-1,TRBD1,TRBJ2-1,.,CASSAETGDLNEQFF,TGTGCCAGCAGTGCCGAAACAGGGGATTTGAATGAGCAGTTCTTC
TRBV6-8,.,TRBJ1-1,few,CASSLLTENTEAFF,TGTGCCAGCAGTCTCCTTACGGAAAACACTGAAGCTTTCTTT
TRBV15,.,TRBJ2-2,few,CATSRGRLGTGELFF,TGTGCCACCAGCAGGGGCAGGCTGGGCACCGGGGAGCTGTTTTTT
TRBV11-3,.,TRBJ1-6,few,CASSSHQGSRYSPLHF,TGTGCCAGCAGCTCGCATCAGGGTTCTCGGTATTCACCCCTCCACTTT
TRBV9,.,TRBJ2-5,.,CASSFDFQETQYF,TGTGCCAGCAGCTTTGACTTCCAAGAGACCCAGTACTTC
TRBV19,TRBD2,TRBJ2-3,.,CASSTHSAGGTTDTQYF,TGTGCCAGTAGTACCCACTCAGCGGGGGGCACGACAGATACGCAGTATTTT
TRBV23-1,.,TRBJ2-7,.,CASSLRDSPYEQYF,TGCGCCAGCAGCTTGCGGGACAGTCCCTACGAGCAGTACTTC
TRBV6-8,.,TRBJ2-5,.,CASRTVYQETQYF,TGTGCCAGCAGGACAGTGTACCAAGAGACCCAGTACTTC
TRBV19,.,TRBJ1-2,.,CASSMDLERHYGYTF,TGTGCCAGTAGTATGGACCTTGAGAGGCACTATGGCTACACCTTC
TRBV29-1,.,TRBJ2-2,once,CSVAGTPDANTGELFF,TGCAGCGTGGCAGGGACACCAGATGCGAACACCGGGGAGCTGTTTTTT
TRBV9,.,TRBJ2-1,.,CASSEGMDSAAYNEQFF,TGTGCCAGCAGCGAGGGGATGGACAGCGCTGCCTACAATGAGCAGTTCTTC
TRBV15,TRBD2,TRBJ2-1,.,CATSRTSGGSYNEQFF,TGTGCCACCAGTCGGACTAGCGGGGGATCCTACAATGAGCAGTTCTTC
TRBV11-3,.,TRBJ2-1,large,CASSDGRTYNEQFF,TGTGCCAGCAGCGACGGACGTACCTACAATGAGCAGTTCTTC
TRBV9,.,TRBJ2-2,few,CASSSSNREPNTGELFF,TGTGCCAGCAGCTCATCCAACCGAGAACCGAACACCGGGGAGCTGTTTTTT
TRBV30,.,TRBJ1-3,few,CARSESSGNTIYF,TGTGCCCGCTCAGAGAGCTCTGGAAACACCATATATTTT
TRBV11-3,TRBD1,TRBJ1-4,.,CASSAAGTGNEKLFF,TGTGCCAGCAGCGCGGCCGGGACAGGAAATGAAAAACTGTTTTTT
TRBV28,TRBD2,TRBJ2-1,large,CASSLKGVGTSGGLYNEQFF,TGTGCCAGCAGCCTCAAAGGGGTAGGGACTAGCGGGGGGTTGTACAATGAGCAGTTCTTC
TRBV15,.,TRBJ2-1,.,CATSRGYGGNEQFF,TGTGCCACCAGCAGAGGTTACGGGGGAAATGAGCAGTTCTTC
TRBV6-8,.,TRBJ1-2,few,CASSNPTDSNYGYTF,TGTGCCAGCAGTAACCCTACAGATTCTAACTATGGCTACACCTTC
TRBV6-8,.,TRBJ1-5,few,CASSYDSNQPQHF,TGTGCCAGCAGTTACGACAGCAATCAGCCCCAGCATTTT
TRBV11-3,.,TRBJ2-6,.,CASTRGSGANVLTF,TGTGCCAGCACCAGGGGTTCTGGGGCCAACGTCCTGACTTTC
TRBV11-3,TRBD2,TRBJ2-1,few,CASSLPGLARDNEQFF,TGTGCCAGCAGCCTTCCGGGACTAGCGCGGGACAATGAGCAGTTCTTC
TRBV19,.,TRBJ2-6,.,CASSRESSGANVLTF,TGTGCCAGTAGTAGAGAGAGCTCTGGGGCCAACGTCCTGACTTTC
TRBV23-1,.,TRBJ2-1,few,CASSPAGGVFNEQFF,TGCGCCAGCAGCCCGGCCGGGGGAGTATTCAATGAGCAGTTCTTC
TRBV23-1,.,TRBJ2-7,few,CASSQGDYYEQYF,TGCGCCAGCAGCCAGGGAGACTACTACGAGCAGTACTTC
TRBV9,TRBD2,TRBJ2-1,few,CASSEVASGGIDEQFF,TGTGCCAGCAGTGAGGTCGCTAGCGGGGGTATCGATGAGCAGTTCTTC
TRBV18,.,TRBJ2-7,once,CASSPAGIYEQYF,TGTGCCAGCTCACCGGCAGGGATCTACGAGCAGTACTTC
TRBV6-8,.,TRBJ2-6,few,CATRTARPGANVLTF,TGTGCCACTCGGACAGCCAGACCTGGGGCCAACGTCCTGACTTTC
TRBV6-8,.,TRBJ2-7,few,CAIRGDSYEQYF,TGTGCCATCAGGGGAGACAGTTACGAGCAGTACTTC